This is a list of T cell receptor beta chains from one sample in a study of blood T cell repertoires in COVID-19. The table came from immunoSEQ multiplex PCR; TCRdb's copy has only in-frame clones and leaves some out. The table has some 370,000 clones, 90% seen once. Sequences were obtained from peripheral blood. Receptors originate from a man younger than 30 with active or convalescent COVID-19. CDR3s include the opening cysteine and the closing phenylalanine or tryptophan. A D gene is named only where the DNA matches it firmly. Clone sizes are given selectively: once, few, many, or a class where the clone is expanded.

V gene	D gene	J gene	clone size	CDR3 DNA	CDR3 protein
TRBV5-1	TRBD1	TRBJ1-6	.	TGCGCCAGCAGAACTGTAACAGGGGGCGCTGAGAATTCACCCCTCCACTTT	CASRTVTGGAENSPLHF
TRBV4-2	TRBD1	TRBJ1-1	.	TGTGCCAGCAGCCAAGAAAACAGGGGCGCCTCTGAAGCTTTCTTT	CASSQENRGASEAFF
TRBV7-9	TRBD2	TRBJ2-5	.	TGTGCCAGCGGCGGACTAGCAGGCCAAGAGACCCAGTACTTC	CASGGLAGQETQYF
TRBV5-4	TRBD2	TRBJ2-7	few	TGTGCCAGCAGCCCCCCCGGACTAGCGGGAGGGCTTGGGTACGAGCAGTACTTC	CASSPPGLAGGLGYEQYF
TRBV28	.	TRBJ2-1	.	TGTGCCAGCATCCGGAGTGGGGAGCAGTTCTTC	CASIRSGEQFF
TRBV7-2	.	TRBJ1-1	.	TGTGCCAGCAGCACACAGGCTAACACTGAAGCTTTCTTT	CASSTQANTEAFF
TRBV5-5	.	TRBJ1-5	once	TGTGCCAGCAGCTTGTCAGGGGCAAACAATCAGCCCCAGCATTTT	CASSLSGANNQPQHF
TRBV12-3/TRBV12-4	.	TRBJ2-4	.	TGTGCCAGCAGCTTGACTGGTGCGGGCGCTGAGTACTTC	CASSLTGAGAEYF
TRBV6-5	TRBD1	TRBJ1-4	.	TGTGCCAGCAGTACCCGGACAGGGGGGGAAAAACTGTTTTTT	CASSTRTGGEKLFF
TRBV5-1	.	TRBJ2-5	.	TGCGCCAGCAGTCCGACAGTGACCCAAGAGACCCAGTACTTC	CASSPTVTQETQYF
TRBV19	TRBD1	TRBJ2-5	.	TGTGCCAGTAGTACGCACAGGGGGGAGACCCAGTACTTC	CASSTHRGETQYF
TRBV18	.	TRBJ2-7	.	TGTGCCAGCTCACCTGCTAGGTACTACGAGCAGTACTTC	CASSPARYYEQYF
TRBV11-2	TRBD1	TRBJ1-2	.	TGTGCCAGCAGCCCCGGGGACAGGGGCCACTTCTATGGCTACACCTTC	CASSPGDRGHFYGYTF
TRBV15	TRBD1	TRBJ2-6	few	TGTGCCACCAGCAAAACAGGGGTTGGGGCCAACGTCCTGACTTTC	CATSKTGVGANVLTF
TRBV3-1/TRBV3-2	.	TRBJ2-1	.	TGTGCCAGCAGCCAAGTTTACCTTCGGGGGAGTAATGAGCAGTTCTTC	CASSQVYLRGSNEQFF
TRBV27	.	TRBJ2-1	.	TGTGCCAGCAGCACCGGAGGTGGCGCCCGCTACAATGAGCAGTTCTTC	CASSTGGGARYNEQFF
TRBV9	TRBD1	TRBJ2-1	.	TGTGCCAGCAGCGTTGTACAGGGGACCTACAATGAGCAGTTCTTC	CASSVVQGTYNEQFF
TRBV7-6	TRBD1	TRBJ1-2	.	TGTGCCAGCAGCACCAGACAGGGGATTGGCTACACCTTC	CASSTRQGIGYTF
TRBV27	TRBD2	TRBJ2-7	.	TGTGCCAGCAGTTTACACCACGGACTAGCGGGAGCTCACGAGCAGTACTTC	CASSLHHGLAGAHEQYF
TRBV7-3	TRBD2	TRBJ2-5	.	TGTGCCAGCAGCTTAGCGGGAGAGCCCTGGGAGACCCAGTACTTC	CASSLAGEPWETQYF
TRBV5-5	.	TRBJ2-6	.	TGTGCCAGCAGGATCACTTACTCTGGGGCCAACGTGCTGACTTTC	CASRITYSGANVLTF
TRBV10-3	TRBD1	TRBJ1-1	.	TGTGCCATCAGACCGGGACAGGATCTTGAAGCTTTCTTT	CAIRPGQDLEAFF
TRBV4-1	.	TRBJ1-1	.	TGCGCCAGCAGCCAAGTTGTCCAGGGCCGGGAAGCTTTCTTT	CASSQVVQGREAFF
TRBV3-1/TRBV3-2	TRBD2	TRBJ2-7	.	TGTGCCAGCAGCCAAGGCGGGACTAGCGGGCCACCGCAGTACTTC	CASSQGGTSGPPQYF
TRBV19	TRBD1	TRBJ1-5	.	TGTGCCAGTAGTCGGACGGACAGGGGGAGCAATCAGCCCCAGCATTTT	CASSRTDRGSNQPQHF
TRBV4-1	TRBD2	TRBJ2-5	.	TGCGCCAGCAACGTGTCCCCGACTAGCGGAGAGACCCAGTACTTC	CASNVSPTSGETQYF
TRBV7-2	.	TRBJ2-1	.	TGTGCCAGCAGCTTTAGTGGGGGACTCTCCTACAATGAGCAGTTCTTC	CASSFSGGLSYNEQFF
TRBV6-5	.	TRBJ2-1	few	TGTGCCAGCAGTTACTCGGGGAGCCTGGGGGAGCAGTTCTTC	CASSYSGSLGEQFF
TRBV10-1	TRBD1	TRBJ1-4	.	TGCGCCAGCAGTGAGGCCAGGAGAGGGGACAGCAATGAAAAACTGTTTTTT	CASSEARRGDSNEKLFF
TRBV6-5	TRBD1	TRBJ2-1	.	TGTGCCAGCAGTTCCGGGACAGGGTACTGGCATGAGCAGTTCTTC	CASSSGTGYWHEQFF
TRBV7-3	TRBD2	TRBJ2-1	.	TGTGCCAGCAGCTTTACTAGCGGGAGGCGAAATGAGCAGTTCTTC	CASSFTSGRRNEQFF
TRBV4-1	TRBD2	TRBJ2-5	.	TGCGCCAGCAGCCAAATTAAGGGACTACAACAAGAGACCCAGTACTTC	CASSQIKGLQQETQYF
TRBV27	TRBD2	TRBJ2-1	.	TGTGCCAGCAGTTTAACGTTCCGGGAGGGCCTGAATGAGCAGTTCTTC	CASSLTFREGLNEQFF
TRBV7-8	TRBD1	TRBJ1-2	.	TGTGCCAGCAGCTTAGTTGTAGTCCCGGGACAGACCAATTATGGCTACACCTTC	CASSLVVVPGQTNYGYTF
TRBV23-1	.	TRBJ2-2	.	TGCGCCAGCAGTCTATTCCGTGACAGCCGGAACACCGGGGAGCTGTTTTTT	CASSLFRDSRNTGELFF
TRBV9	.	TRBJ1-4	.	TGTGCCAGCAGCCTGAGACCGGGGGAGTCTAATGAAAAACTGTTTTTT	CASSLRPGESNEKLFF
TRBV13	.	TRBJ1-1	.	TGTGCCAGCACTTACTGGGGAGAGGGCACTGAAGCTTTCTTT	CASTYWGEGTEAFF
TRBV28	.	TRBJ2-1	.	TGTGCCAGCAGTCGACTTACAGGGGTAGCGGCGCAGTTCTTC	CASSRLTGVAAQFF
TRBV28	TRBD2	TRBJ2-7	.	TGTGCCAGCAGCACCGGGACTAGCGGTTCCGGGTACTTC	CASSTGTSGSGYF
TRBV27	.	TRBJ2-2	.	TGTGCCAGCAGTGATATGTGGGCCACCGGGGAGCTGTTTTTT	CASSDMWATGELFF
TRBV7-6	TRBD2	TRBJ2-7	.	TGTGCCAGCAGCTTAGAGTCGGGGGGGCCCTACGAGCAGTACTTC	CASSLESGGPYEQYF
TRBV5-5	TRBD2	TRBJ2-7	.	TGTGCCAGCAGCCTCTACCTAGCGGGGGGGCCCTCCTACGAGCAGTACTTC	CASSLYLAGGPSYEQYF
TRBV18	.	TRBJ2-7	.	TGTGCCAGCTCAGCTGGGACACTCGAAGTCCACGAGCAGTACTTC	CASSAGTLEVHEQYF
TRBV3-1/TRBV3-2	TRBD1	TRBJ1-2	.	TGTGCCAGCAGCCGACGGGACAGATGCTACACCTTC	CASSRRDRCYTF
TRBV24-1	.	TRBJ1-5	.	TGTGCCACCAGTGAGCCGGGACAGCATTTT	CATSEPGQHF
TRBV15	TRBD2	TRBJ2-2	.	TGTGCCACCAGCAGAGATCGGGGGGTGAACCCCGGGGAGCTGTTTTTT	CATSRDRGVNPGELFF
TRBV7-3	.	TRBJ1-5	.	TGTGCCAGCAGCTTAACGAGCGGGGGCGGTCAGCCCCAGCATTTT	CASSLTSGGGQPQHF
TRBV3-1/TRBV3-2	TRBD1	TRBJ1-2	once	TGTGCCAGCAGCCATTTAGGGGGCGATGGCTACACCTTC	CASSHLGGDGYTF
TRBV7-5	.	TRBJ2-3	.	TGTGCCAGAAGCACCGGACTAGCGGGTCGCGCTAGCACAGATACGCAGTATTTT	CARSTGLAGRASTDTQYF
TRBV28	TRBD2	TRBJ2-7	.	TGTGCCAGCAGCCCTAGCGGGCTAGCGGGAGTGTACGAGCAGTACTTC	CASSPSGLAGVYEQYF
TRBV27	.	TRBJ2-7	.	TGTGCCAGCAGTTTATCCCCATCCTACGAGCAGTACTTC	CASSLSPSYEQYF
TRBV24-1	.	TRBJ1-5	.	TGTGCCACCAGTGATCACAGATATAGCAATCAGCCCCAGCATTTT	CATSDHRYSNQPQHF
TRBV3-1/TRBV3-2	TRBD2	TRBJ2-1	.	TGTGCCAGCAGCCCTGGGACTAGCGGGAACAGCTCCTACAATGAGCAGTTCTTC	CASSPGTSGNSSYNEQFF
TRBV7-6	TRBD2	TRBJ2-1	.	TGTGCCAGCAGCTTATCTGGCGGGAGTAGCAATGAGCAGTTCTTC	CASSLSGGSSNEQFF
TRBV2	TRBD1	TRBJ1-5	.	TGTGCCAGCCCTCTGACAGGGGGGAGCAATCAGCCCCAGCATTTT	CASPLTGGSNQPQHF
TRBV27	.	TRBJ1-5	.	TGTGCCAGCAGTTTCAGTGGGGCCCTGCAGCCCCAGCATTTT	CASSFSGALQPQHF
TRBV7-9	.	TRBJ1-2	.	TGTGCCAGCAGCTTGGTCAGGCAGCAATATGGCTACACCTTC	CASSLVRQQYGYTF
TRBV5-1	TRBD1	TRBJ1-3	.	TGCGCCAGCAGCCCTGGACAGGGGAGACCCTCTGGAAACACCATATATTTT	CASSPGQGRPSGNTIYF
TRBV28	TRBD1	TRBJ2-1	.	TGTGCCAGCTACTCGGGACAGGGGTACAATGAGCAGTTCTTC	CASYSGQGYNEQFF